One and the same sample provided the 8 T cell receptor beta chains below, sequenced in a study of beta chain features in type 1 diabetes. Their cognate antigens are unknown. Overall study findings and caveats: Significant though moderate, a shortening of TCRB CDR3s appeared in all four CD4+ subsets of Type 1 diabetes patients.

Expressed TCRB transcripts were sequenced because the isolated RNA had all been reverse transcribed beforehand. Sequencing was performed with immunoSEQ multiplex PCR; in TCRdb, only in-frame clones are kept and a portion is missing. The sample has fewer than 450,000 clones; roughly 13% are singletons. The sample taken for sequencing was naive CD4+ T cells from blood. The receptors derive from a young woman with type 1 diabetes.

The chain employs TRBV5-4 and TRBJ1-3, with TRBD1 matching over 8 bases. CDR3 length: 17 amino acids. J lost 0 bases, V lost 4 bases, and 9 bases had no gene match. Looked up from germline, CDR1 is SGHNT and CDR2 is YYREEE (reference sequence). CDR3 coding DNA: TGTGCCAGCAGCACGGCCCTTGGACAGGGCTCTGGAAACACCATATATTTT. This translates into CASSTALGQGSGNTIYF.

The genes are TRBV5-1 and TRBJ2-2, with TRBD1 as a possible D gene (6 bases). CDR1 SGHRS and CDR2 YFSETQ come from the germline V gene. Trimming removed 7 bases at V and 4 bases at J, with 11 bases between. CDR3 length: 13 amino acids. Here the CDR3 DNA reads TGCGCCAGCTGCGTACAGGGCACCGGGGAGCTGTTTTTT. Its protein is CASCVQGTGELFF.

This clone was picked up a small number of times. The chain links TRBV7-3 to TRBJ2-1; TRBD2 matches at 10 bases. The germline gives CDR1 SGHTA, CDR2 FQGTGA. The junction had 5 bases not matched to a gene; V was cut back by 1 base and J by 2 bases. The CDR3 covers 17 residues. The CDR3 region has the DNA TGTGCCAGCAGCTTAATCCCAGGACTAGCGGCCTACAATGAGCAGTTCTTC. Residues: CASSLIPGLAAYNEQFF.

The chain combines TRBV10-3 with TRBJ2-1; D remains ambiguous. With 2 bases removed from V and 1 base from J, the gap between germline ends came to 12 bases. The CDR3 is made up of 16 amino acids. Germline V gene data show CDR1 as ENHRY and CDR2 as SYGVKD. In DNA form, the CDR3 reads TGTGCCATCAGTGAGAGTCAAGAGATATCCTACAATGAGCAGTTCTTC. Its translation: CAISESQEISYNEQFF.

The table lists this clone with a few counts. This specimen includes other DNA sequences encoding the same CDR3. The rearrangement uses TRBV28 and TRBJ1-2; 7 bases line up with TRBD1. In germline, CDR1 is MDHEN, CDR2 SYDVKM. V lost 5 bases, J lost 2 bases, and 2 bases stayed unmatched. This CDR3 is 13 amino acids long. The CDR3 here is CASSLDRNYGYTF. CDR3 nucleotides: TGTGCCAGCAGTCTGGACAGGAACTATGGCTACACCTTC.

The V gene is TRBV2, the J gene TRBJ2-1; 13 bases fit TRBD2. The CDR3 contains 19 residues. Germline loops: CDR1 SNHLY, CDR2 FYNNEI. V shed 4 bases, J shed 10 bases, and the junction held 19 bases outside the gene matches. In DNA form, the CDR3 reads TGTGCCAGCAGTGGCGGGACAGGGCCCGGACTAGCGGGAGCAGGCGAGCAGTTCTTC. This sequence encodes CASSGGTGPGLAGAGEQFF.

Only a few counts were recorded for this clone. V usage is TRBV18 and J usage is TRBJ2-6, with D perhaps matching TRBD2 (6 bases). With 5 bases removed from V and 1 base from J, the gap between germline ends came to 15 bases. Germline lookup yields CDR1 KGHSH and CDR2 LQKENI. The CDR3 has 17 amino acids. DNA for the CDR3: TGTGCCAGCTCATCGGACTACAGGTTATCTGGGGCCAACGTCCTGACTTTC. Residues: CASSSDYRLSGANVLTF.

This clone was detected only a few times. The same CDR3 also results from other DNA sequences found in this sample. This chain joins TRBV9 and TRBJ1-1, with D hard to call. Germline lookup yields CDR1 SGDLS and CDR2 YYNGEE. The CDR3 has 13 residues. Trimming left V 2 bases short and J 1 base short, with 6 bases between. The CDR3 nucleotides are TGTGCCAGCAGCGTCGTATCGAACACTGAAGCTTTCTTT. As protein: CASSVVSNTEAFF.